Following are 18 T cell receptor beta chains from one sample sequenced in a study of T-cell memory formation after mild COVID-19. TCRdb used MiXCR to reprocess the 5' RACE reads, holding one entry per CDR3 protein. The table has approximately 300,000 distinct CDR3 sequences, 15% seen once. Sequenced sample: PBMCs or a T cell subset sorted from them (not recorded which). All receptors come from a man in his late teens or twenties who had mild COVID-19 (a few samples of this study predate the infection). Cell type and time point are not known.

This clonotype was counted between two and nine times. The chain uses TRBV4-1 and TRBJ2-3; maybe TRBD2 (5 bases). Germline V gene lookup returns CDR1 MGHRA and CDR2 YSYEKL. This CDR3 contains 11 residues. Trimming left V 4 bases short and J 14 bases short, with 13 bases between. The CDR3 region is CASSRGSMGYF. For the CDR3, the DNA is TGCGCCAGCAGCCGCGGGTCTATGGGGTATTTT.

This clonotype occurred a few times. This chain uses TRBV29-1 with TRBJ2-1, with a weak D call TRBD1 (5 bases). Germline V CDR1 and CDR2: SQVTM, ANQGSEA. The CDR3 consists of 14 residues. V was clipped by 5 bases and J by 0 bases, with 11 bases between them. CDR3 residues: CSVTGSSSYNEQFF. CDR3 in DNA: TGCAGCGTTACAGGTTCAAGCTCCTACAATGAGCAGTTCTTC.

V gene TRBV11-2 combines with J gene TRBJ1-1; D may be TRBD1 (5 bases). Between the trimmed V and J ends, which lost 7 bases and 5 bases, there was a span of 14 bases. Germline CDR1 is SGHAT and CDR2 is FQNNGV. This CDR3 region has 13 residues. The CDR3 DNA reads TGTGCCAGCATCCCGGGGGGTGGAACTGAAGCTTTCTTT. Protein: CASIPGGGTEAFF.

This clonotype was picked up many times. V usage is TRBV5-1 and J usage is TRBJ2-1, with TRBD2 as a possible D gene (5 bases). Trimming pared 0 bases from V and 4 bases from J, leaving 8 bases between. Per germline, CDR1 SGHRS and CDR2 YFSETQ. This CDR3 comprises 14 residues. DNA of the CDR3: TGCGCCAGCAGCTTGGGAGGGTCTTACAATGAGCAGTTCTTC. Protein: CASSLGGSYNEQFF.

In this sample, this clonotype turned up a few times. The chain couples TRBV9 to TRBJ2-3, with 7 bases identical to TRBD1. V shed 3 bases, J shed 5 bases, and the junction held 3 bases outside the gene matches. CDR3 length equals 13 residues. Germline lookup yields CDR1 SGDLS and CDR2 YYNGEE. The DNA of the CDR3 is TGTGCCAGCAGCGAAACAGGGGTAGATACGCAGTATTTT. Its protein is CASSETGVDTQYF.

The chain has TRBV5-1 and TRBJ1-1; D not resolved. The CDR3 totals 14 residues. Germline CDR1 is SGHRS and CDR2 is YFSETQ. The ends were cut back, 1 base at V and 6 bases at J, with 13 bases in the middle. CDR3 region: CASSLMAGSPEAFF. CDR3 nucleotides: TGCGCCAGCAGCTTGATGGCTGGGAGTCCTGAAGCTTTCTTT.

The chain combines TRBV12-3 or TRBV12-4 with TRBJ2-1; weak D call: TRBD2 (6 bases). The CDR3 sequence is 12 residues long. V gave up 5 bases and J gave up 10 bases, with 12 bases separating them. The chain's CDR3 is CASSGGSGEQFF. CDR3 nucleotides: TGTGCCAGCAGTGGAGGGAGCGGGGAGCAGTTCTTC.

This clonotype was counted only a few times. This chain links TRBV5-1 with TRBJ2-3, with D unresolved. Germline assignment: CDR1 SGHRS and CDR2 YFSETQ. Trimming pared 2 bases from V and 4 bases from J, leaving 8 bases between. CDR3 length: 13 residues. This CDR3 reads CASSFSAADTQYF. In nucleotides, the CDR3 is TGCGCCAGCAGCTTTTCGGCCGCAGATACGCAGTATTTT. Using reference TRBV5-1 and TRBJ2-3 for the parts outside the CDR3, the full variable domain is KAGVTQTPRYLIKTRGQQVTLSCSPISGHRSVSWYQQTPGQGLQFLFEYFSETQRNKGNFPGRFSGRQFSNSRSEMNVSTLELGDSALYLCASSFSAADTQYFGPGTRLTVL.

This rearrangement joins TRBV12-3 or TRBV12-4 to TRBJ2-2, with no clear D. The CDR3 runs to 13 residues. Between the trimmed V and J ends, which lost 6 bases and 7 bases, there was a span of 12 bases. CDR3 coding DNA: TGTGCCAGCAGGGAGAGGTGGGGCGGGGAGCTGTTTTTT. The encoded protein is CASRERWGGELFF.

The CDR3 region is CASSHRDRDSEQYF. CDR3 DNA: TGTGCCAGCAGCCATAGGGACAGGGATAGCGAGCAGTACTTC. This sequence joins TRBV3-1 and TRBJ2-7; 9 bases agree with TRBD1. V dropped 3 bases and J dropped 6; count of bases not matched to a gene: 6. The germline CDR1 and CDR2 sequences are LGHDT and YNNKEL (reference sequence). CDR3 length equals 14 residues.

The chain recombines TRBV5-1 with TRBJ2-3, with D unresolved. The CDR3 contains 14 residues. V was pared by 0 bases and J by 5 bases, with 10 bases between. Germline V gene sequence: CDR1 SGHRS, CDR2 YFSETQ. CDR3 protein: CASSLADSLDTQYF. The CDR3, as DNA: TGCGCCAGCAGCTTGGCGGATTCTTTAGATACGCAGTATTTT.

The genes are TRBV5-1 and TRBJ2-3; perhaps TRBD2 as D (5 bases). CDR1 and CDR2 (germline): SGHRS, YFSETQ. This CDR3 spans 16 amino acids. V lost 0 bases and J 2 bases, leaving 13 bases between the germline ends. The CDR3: CASSLGNLANTDTQYF. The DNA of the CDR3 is TGCGCCAGCAGCTTGGGTAACCTAGCTAACACAGATACGCAGTATTTT. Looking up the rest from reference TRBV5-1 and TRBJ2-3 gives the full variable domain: KAGVTQTPRYLIKTRGQQVTLSCSPISGHRSVSWYQQTPGQGLQFLFEYFSETQRNKGNFPGRFSGRQFSNSRSEMNVSTLELGDSALYLCASSLGNLANTDTQYFGPGTRLTVL.

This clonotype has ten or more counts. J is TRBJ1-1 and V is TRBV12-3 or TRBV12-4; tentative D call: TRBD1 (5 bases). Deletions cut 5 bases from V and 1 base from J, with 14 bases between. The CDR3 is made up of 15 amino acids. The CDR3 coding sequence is TGTGCCAGCAGTGCCTGGGGACGGAGGAACACTGAAGCTTTCTTT. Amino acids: CASSAWGRRNTEAFF.

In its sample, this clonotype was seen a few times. CDR3 sequence (DNA): TGTGCCAGCAGCCGTGGACTAGCGGGGGGGATGGACACCGGGGAGCTGTTTTTT. Protein product: CASSRGLAGGMDTGELFF. The rearrangement uses TRBV7-3 and TRBJ2-2; the match to TRBD2 covers 15 bases. V was clipped by 5 bases and J by 3 bases; unmatched bases: 7. There are 18 residues in the CDR3. Germline CDR1 is SGHTA and CDR2 is FQGTGA.

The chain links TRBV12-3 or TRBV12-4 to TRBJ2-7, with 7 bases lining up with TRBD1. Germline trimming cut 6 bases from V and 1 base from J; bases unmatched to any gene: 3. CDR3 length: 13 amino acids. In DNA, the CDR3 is TGTGCCAGCAGAAAGACAGGGTCCTACGAGCAGTACTTC. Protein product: CASRKTGSYEQYF.

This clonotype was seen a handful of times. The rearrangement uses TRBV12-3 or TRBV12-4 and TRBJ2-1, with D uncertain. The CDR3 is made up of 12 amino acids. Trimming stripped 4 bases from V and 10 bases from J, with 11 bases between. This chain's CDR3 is CASSSAQTEQFF. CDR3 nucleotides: TGTGCCAGCAGTTCCGCGCAAACGGAGCAGTTCTTC.

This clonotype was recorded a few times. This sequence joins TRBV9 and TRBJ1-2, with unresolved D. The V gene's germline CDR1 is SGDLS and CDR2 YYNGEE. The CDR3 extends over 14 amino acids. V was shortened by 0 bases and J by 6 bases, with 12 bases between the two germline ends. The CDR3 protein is CASSVVPSGDGYTF. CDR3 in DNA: TGTGCCAGCAGCGTAGTTCCGAGTGGGGATGGCTACACCTTC. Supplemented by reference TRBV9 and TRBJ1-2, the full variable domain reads DSGVTQTPKHLITATGQRVTLRCSPRSGDLSVYWYQQSLDQGLQFLIQYYNGEERAKGNILERFSAQQFPDLHSELNLSSLELGDSALYFCASSVVPSGDGYTFGSGTRLTVV.

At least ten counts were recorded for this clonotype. CDR3 in DNA: TGTGCCAGCTCACCACCGAGGAGCTCTGGGGCCAACGTCCTGACTTTC. Protein sequence: CASSPPRSSGANVLTF. This chain connects TRBV18 to TRBJ2-6, with D unclear. The V gene lost 0 bases and the J gene lost 0 bases, with 6 bases spanning the gap. The germline V gene encodes CDR1 KGHSH and CDR2 LQKENI. This CDR3 is built from 16 residues.